This T cell receptor (beta chain) was captured by sequencing in a study of T-cell memory formation after mild COVID-19. This clonotype was detected a few times. MiXCR, run by TCRdb on the 5' RACE reads, gives a single entry per CDR3 protein. The data hold approximately 410,000 distinct CDR3 sequences, with about 22% observed a single time. Germline V lookup: CDR1 SQVTM, CDR2 ANQGSEA. This CDR3 spans 14 amino acids. J was trimmed by 0 bases and V by 5 bases; bases with no gene match: 4. Source material: PBMCs or a T cell subset sorted from them (not recorded which). The chain combines TRBV29-1 with TRBJ1-3; TRBD1 matches at 7 bases. The source is an adult woman who had mild COVID-19 (a few samples of this study predate the infection). Cell type and time point are not known. This CDR3 is CSVQGVPSGNTIYF. CDR3 nucleotides: TGCAGCGTTCAGGGGGTACCCTCTGGAAACACCATATATTTT.